Listed here is a single T cell receptor beta chain. Its antigen remains unidentified. This sample was taken from a study of vaccination and CD4 T cells after COVID-19. CDR1 and CDR2 (germline): LNHDA, SQIVND (reference sequence). V lost 5 bases to trimming and J lost 7 bases, with 8 bases between them. CDR3 size: 12 residues. An Oncomine TCR Beta short-read assay was used to sequence the DNA from cultured CD4+ T cells. Each CDR3 protein gets one entry after TCRdb re-called the PCR reads with MiXCR. The sample consists of 15,000 to 20,000 distinct CDR3 sequences, about 38% of them appearing once. The sample's treatment: approximately 9-day PBMC culture with coronavirus spike peptide pools or control peptides (ViraFEST assay).

The sequence was obtained from a human donor who received a COVID-19 vaccine. The gene calls are TRBV19 and TRBJ2-2; D is ambiguous. This material consisted of CD4+ T cells from blood, cultured in vitro, taken before SARS-CoV-2 vaccination. This CDR3 is CASSSGFGELFF. The CDR3 nucleotides read TGTGCCAGTAGTTCCGGTTTCGGGGAGCTGTTTTTT.